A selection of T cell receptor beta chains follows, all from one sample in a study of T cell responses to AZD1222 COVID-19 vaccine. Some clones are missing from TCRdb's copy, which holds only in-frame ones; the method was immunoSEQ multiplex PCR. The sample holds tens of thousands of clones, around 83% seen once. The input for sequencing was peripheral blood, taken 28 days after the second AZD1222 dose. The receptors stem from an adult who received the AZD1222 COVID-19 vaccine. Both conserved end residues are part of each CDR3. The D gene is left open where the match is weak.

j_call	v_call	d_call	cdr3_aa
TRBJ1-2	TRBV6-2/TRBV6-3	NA	CASSSGQNDGYTF
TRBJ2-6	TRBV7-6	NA	CASSLQFSGANVLTF
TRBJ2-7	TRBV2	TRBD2	CATELAGDTYEQYF
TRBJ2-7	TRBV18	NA	CASSPPTRGGEQYF
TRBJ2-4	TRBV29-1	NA	CSVDSGAKNIQYF
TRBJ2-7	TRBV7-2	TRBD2	CASSPTMGGRNEQYF
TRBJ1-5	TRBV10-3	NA	CAISESLVDNQPQHF
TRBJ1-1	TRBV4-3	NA	CASSEAGNRDTEAFF
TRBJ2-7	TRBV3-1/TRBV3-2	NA	CASSQGDWRGSSYEQYF
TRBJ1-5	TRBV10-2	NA	CASSVLGMNQPQHF
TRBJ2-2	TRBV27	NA	CASSLFAPGLPANTGELFF
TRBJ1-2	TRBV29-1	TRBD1	CSVEGTGDYGYTF
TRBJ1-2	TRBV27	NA	CASSLEGYGYTF
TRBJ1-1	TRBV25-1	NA	CASRIQGNTEAFF
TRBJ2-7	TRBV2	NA	CASSTLGLAEQYF
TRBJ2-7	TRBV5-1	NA	CASSPDGAYEQYF
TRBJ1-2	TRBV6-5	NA	CASSYGDIYGYTF
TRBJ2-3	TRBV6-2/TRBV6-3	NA	CASSPRGYTQYF
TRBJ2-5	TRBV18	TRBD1	CASSDSGGQETQYF
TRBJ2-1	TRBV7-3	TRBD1	CASSIRSTGAEQFF
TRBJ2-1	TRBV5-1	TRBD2	CASSLEGLAGVNEQFF
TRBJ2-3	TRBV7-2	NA	CASSLDPADTQYF
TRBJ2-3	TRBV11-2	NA	CASSLGAADTQYF
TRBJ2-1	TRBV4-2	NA	CASSQDNGGNEQFF
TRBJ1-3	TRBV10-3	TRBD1	CAIRTGGNTIYF
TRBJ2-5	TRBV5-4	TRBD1	CASSSQGAVETQYF
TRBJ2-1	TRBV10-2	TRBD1	CASSVGTGGNNEQFF